The clone carrying this T cell receptor beta chain has a single count. This specimen comes from a study of OX40 agonist ivuxolimab in advanced cancers. Using immunoSEQ multiplex PCR, the repertoire was profiled, and TCRdb retains in-frame clones only, with some absent. The sample contains around 50,000 clones, over 60% of which appear only once. The TCR was taken from an adult with an advanced solid tumor such as melanoma, head and neck, liver or kidney cancer. The sequencing used CD4+ or CD8+ T cells sorted from blood, collected in a trial of the OX40 agonist ivuxolimab.

The CDR3 here is CASSYGTGENEQYF. DNA of the CDR3: TGTGCCAGCAGCTACGGGACAGGGGAAAACGAGCAGTACTTC. V is TRBV5-4 and J is TRBJ2-7, with 10 bases lining up with TRBD1. The V segment lost 3 bases and the J segment 5 bases; nucleotides outside the gene matches: 5. This CDR3 contains 14 residues. Looked up from germline, CDR1 is SGHNT and CDR2 is YYREEE (reference sequence).